The rows below give T cell receptor beta chains drawn from one sample of a study of shared clonotypes between healthy human individuals. Produced via immunoSEQ multiplex PCR; TCRdb's table is partial and in-frame only. The sample yields nearly 2 million clones, about 94% seen once. Specimen: naive CD8+ T cells sorted from blood. The receptors originated from a young man in good health. CDR3s include the opening cysteine and the closing phenylalanine or tryptophan. Fields, in order: J gene, D gene, V gene, clone size, CDR3 protein, CDR3 DNA. A D gene is named only where the DNA matches it firmly. The size entry is marked missing in some rows and otherwise reads once, few, many or a size class.

TRBJ1-6 . TRBV19 . CASTPGGGYFSPLHF TGTGCCAGTACCCCCGGCGGAGGCTATTTCTCACCCCTCCACTTT
TRBJ1-2 . TRBV5-4 . CASSLWAVPFLTF TGTGCCAGCAGCTTGTGGGCAGTTCCTTTTCTCACCTTC
TRBJ2-1 . TRBV6-1 . CASSAKRIPYNEQFF TGTGCCAGCAGTGCAAAAAGGATCCCCTACAATGAGCAGTTCTTC
TRBJ1-1 TRBD1 TRBV5-1 . CASSLATGGADTEAFF TGCGCCAGCAGCTTGGCCACAGGGGGCGCGGACACTGAAGCTTTCTTT
TRBJ1-4 . TRBV6-6 . CASSPTPASEKLFF TGTGCCAGCAGCCCCACCCCTGCGAGTGAAAAACTGTTTTTT
TRBJ2-7 TRBD2 TRBV5-1 once CASSLDAGGPSEQYF TGCGCCAGCAGCTTGGATGCGGGAGGGCCTTCCGAGCAGTACTTC
TRBJ2-7 TRBD1 TRBV5-1 . CASRGQRDEQYF TGCGCCAGCAGGGGACAGAGGGACGAGCAGTACTTC
TRBJ2-7 . TRBV4-1 . CASSQVGDSYEQYF TGCGCCAGCAGCCAAGTTGGGGACTCCTACGAGCAGTACTTC
TRBJ2-7 . TRBV29-1 once CSVGDGPTEQYF TGCAGCGTTGGGGACGGCCCCACCGAGCAGTACTTC
TRBJ2-2 . TRBV27 . CASSPGSGELFF TGTGCCAGCAGTCCGGGATCCGGGGAGCTGTTTTTT
TRBJ1-1 . TRBV7-8 . CASSLRGHTNTEAFF TGTGCCAGCAGCTTAAGGGGACACACGAACACTGAAGCTTTCTTT
TRBJ2-5 TRBD1 TRBV6-5 . CASSMTGSQETQYF TGTGCCAGCAGTATGACAGGGTCGCAAGAGACCCAGTACTTC